Listed below are T cell receptor beta chains from one sample, sequenced in a study of shared clonotypes between healthy human individuals. Sequenced by immunoSEQ multiplex PCR; TCRdb stores in-frame clones only, minus some. There are about 2 million clones in the sample; about 95% occur only once, and approximately 1.2% lies in the top ten. The specimen was naive CD8+ T cells sorted from blood. These receptors originate from a man between 18 and 29 years old in good health. The CDR3 runs from the conserved cysteine through the conserved F or W. D genes are given only for firm matches. Size is omitted from some rows. Given values are once, few, many or a class for expanded clones.

len	abundance	v_gene	j_gene	d_gene	CDR3nt	CDR3aa
18	.	TRBV7-8	TRBJ1-3	.	TGTGCCAGCAGCTCTCCCGGGACGGGGACTCTATGGGGAAACACCATATATTTT	CASSSPGTGTLWGNTIYF
13	.	TRBV7-9	TRBJ2-1	TRBD2	TGTGCCAGCAGCCTAGCGGGGGTCCATGAGCAGTTCTTC	CASSLAGVHEQFF
15	.	TRBV30	TRBJ2-5	.	TGTGCCTGGAGTGTAGGCCAAGGACGAGAAGAGACCCAGTACTTC	CAWSVGQGREETQYF
13	.	TRBV27	TRBJ1-4	.	TGTGCCAGCAGTTTTACAGGAGGCGAAAAACTGTTTTTT	CASSFTGGEKLFF
15	.	TRBV18	TRBJ2-1	TRBD2	TGTGCCAGCTCACCCGAGACTAGCGACTACAATGAGCAGTTCTTC	CASSPETSDYNEQFF
15	.	TRBV2	TRBJ2-1	TRBD1	TGTGCCAGCAGTGAAGGGCAGGGGGTCTACAATGAGCAGTTCTTC	CASSEGQGVYNEQFF
12	.	TRBV10-3	TRBJ2-5	.	TGTGCCACAGGGGACTTCCAAGAGACCCAGTACTTC	CATGDFQETQYF
15	.	TRBV6-6	TRBJ2-2	TRBD1	TGTGCCACCGAACAGGGGGCGAGAGACACCGGGGAGCTGTTTTTT	CATEQGARDTGELFF
15	.	TRBV27	TRBJ2-1	.	TGTGCCAGCAGTCCCCCACCCATGGCTAGAGTAGAGCAGTTCTTC	CASSPPPMARVEQFF
21	.	TRBV7-8	TRBJ2-3	TRBD2	TGTGCCAGCAGCATCCGACTAGCGGGGGGCCTTGAGACTGCTAGCACAGATACGCAGTATTTT	CASSIRLAGGLETASTDTQYF
13	.	TRBV2	TRBJ1-1	TRBD1	TGTGCCAGCAGGATTACAGGGGACACTGAAGCTTTCTTT	CASRITGDTEAFF
15	.	TRBV7-3	TRBJ2-5	TRBD2	TGTGCCAGCAGCGTAACGGGACTAGCCTCAGAGACCCAGTACTTC	CASSVTGLASETQYF
12	.	TRBV5-1	TRBJ2-1	.	TGCGCCAGCAGCCCCGACTACAATGAGCAGTTCTTC	CASSPDYNEQFF
17	.	TRBV15	TRBJ2-3	.	TGTGCCACCAGCAGATTGCCCCCGGGAGACCCCACAGATACGCAGTATTTT	CATSRLPPGDPTDTQYF
13	.	TRBV2	TRBJ2-5	.	TGTGCCAGCACCCTTGGGGGCCTAGAGACCCAGTACTTC	CASTLGGLETQYF
14	once	TRBV2	TRBJ2-7	TRBD1	TGTGCCAGCAGCTTATGGGACAGGTCCTACGAGCAGTACTTC	CASSLWDRSYEQYF
14	.	TRBV10-3	TRBJ2-7	TRBD1	TGTGCCATCAGTGAGTCGACAGGGCCCTACGAGCAGTACTTC	CAISESTGPYEQYF
12	once	TRBV5-1	TRBJ2-1	TRBD1	TGCGCCAGCAGCTGGGACAGGGGAGAGCAGTTCTTC	CASSWDRGEQFF
15	.	TRBV27	TRBJ2-1	.	TGTGCCAGCAGTTTATCCCACGACGGGTACAATGAGCAGTTCTTC	CASSLSHDGYNEQFF
15	.	TRBV7-9	TRBJ1-4	.	TGTGCCAGCAGCTTCCCGGGGTCCGAGGATGAAAAACTGTTTTTT	CASSFPGSEDEKLFF